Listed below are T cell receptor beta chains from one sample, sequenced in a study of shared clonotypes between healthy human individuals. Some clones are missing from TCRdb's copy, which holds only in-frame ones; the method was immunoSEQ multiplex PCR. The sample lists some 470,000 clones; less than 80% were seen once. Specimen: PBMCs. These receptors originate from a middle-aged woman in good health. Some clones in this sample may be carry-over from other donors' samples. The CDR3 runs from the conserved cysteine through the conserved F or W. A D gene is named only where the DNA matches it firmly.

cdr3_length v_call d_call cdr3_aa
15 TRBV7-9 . CASSLGGDSGNTIYF
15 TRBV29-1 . CSAKEQAWWGTEAFF
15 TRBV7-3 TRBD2 CASSPGGKRQYEQYF
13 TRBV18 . CASSPGASYEQYF
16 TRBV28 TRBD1 CASSGDRGENRGKLFF
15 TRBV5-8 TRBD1 CASSWTGYSNQPQHF
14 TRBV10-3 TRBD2 CAISESGSYNEQFF
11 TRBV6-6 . CASSTTPEQYF
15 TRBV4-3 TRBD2 CASSEGTSGSYEQYF
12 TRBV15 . CATSRDGQKLFF
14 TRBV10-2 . CASSLVPSSYEQYF
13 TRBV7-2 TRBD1 CASSLTGGNEQFF
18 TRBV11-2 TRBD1 CASSLMATGWGTNEKLFF
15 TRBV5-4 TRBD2 CASSPNFGTSMEQFF
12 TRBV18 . CASSAGQHEQYF
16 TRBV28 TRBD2 CASSGRTGLAGGEQYF
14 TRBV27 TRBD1 CASSSRGQGAEQYF
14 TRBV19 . CASSTRGLTGELFF
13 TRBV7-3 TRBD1 CASSSDREHEQYF
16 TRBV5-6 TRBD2 CASSLASGRARYEQYF
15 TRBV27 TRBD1 CASSRTGGHNQPQHF
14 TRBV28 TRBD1 CASSSRDRGYEQYF
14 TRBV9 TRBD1 CASSGQGAADTQYF
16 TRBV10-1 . CASSELQGGSGNTIYF
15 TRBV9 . CASSSMQTGYNEQFF
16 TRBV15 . CATSRPYIGENTEAFF
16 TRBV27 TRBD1 CASSSTFRDRDQPQHF
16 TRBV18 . CASSPVTQLRKPEAFF
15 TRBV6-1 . CATGDEWRGGNTIYF
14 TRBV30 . CAWSGRRAGGEQFF
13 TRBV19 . CASSIQGLETQYF
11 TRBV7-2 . CASRLAYEQYF
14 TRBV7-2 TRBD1 CASSRGQSSYEQYF
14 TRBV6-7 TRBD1 CASSPRDRDYEQYF
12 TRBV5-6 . CASSSTTDTQYF
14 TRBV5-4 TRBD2 CASGLAGSTGELFF
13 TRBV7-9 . CASRDRAADTQYF
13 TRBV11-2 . CASSLGGRATQYF
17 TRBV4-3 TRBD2 CASSPRLAGGPEETQYF
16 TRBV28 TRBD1 CASSFHRGVYQYGYTF
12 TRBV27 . CASSSGGYGYTF
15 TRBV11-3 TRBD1 CASSPRTGVEETQYF
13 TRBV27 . CASSFSRDSPLHF
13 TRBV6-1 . CASSEPAGSEQYF